These 3 T cell receptor beta chains share one sample of origin, sequenced in a study of immune cell composition in non-small cell lung cancer. Produced via immunoSEQ multiplex PCR; TCRdb's table is partial and in-frame only. The table lists some 2,300 clones, over 60% of them singletons, with roughly 8.7% in the top ten. The specimen sequenced was lung tumor tissue. Every receptor here comes from a human donor with non-small cell lung cancer.

This chain links TRBV11-3 with TRBJ2-7, with 7 nucleotides matching TRBD1. Germline V gives CDR1 SGHNT, CDR2 YENEEA. V was clipped by 5 bases and J by 4 bases; unmatched bases: 11. The CDR3 is 15 amino acids. CDR3 in amino acids: CASSPGAQGVYEQYF. The CDR3 DNA follows: TGTGCCAGCAGCCCAGGGGCGCAGGGGGTGTACGAGCAGTACTTC. Combining the CDR3 with reference TRBV11-3 and TRBJ2-7 gives the whole variable domain EAGVVQSPRYKIIEKKQPVAFWCNPISGHNTLYWYLQNLGQGPELLIRYENEEAVDDSQLPKDRFSAERLKGVDSTLKIQPAELGDSAVYLCASSPGAQGVYEQYFGPGTRLTVT.

This clone was seen a single time. The genes are TRBV7-3 and TRBJ2-7, with 9 bases that match TRBD1. CDR3 length: 13 amino acids. The J segment lost 3 bases and the V segment lost 4 bases, leaving 1 base of the junction unmatched. In germline, CDR1 is SGHTA, CDR2 FQGTGA. CDR3 sequence: CASSSDRGYEQYF. CDR3 DNA: TGTGCCAGCAGCTCGGACAGGGGCTACGAGCAGTACTTC.

This chain joins TRBV5-1 and TRBJ2-3; TRBD2 aligns across 7 bases. The CDR3 consists of 16 residues. J lost 4 bases, V lost 0 bases, and 8 bases had no gene match. CDR1 SGHRS and CDR2 YFSETQ come from the germline V gene. The CDR3 sequence is CASSLGGGSGADTQYF. The CDR3, as DNA: TGCGCCAGCAGCTTGGGGGGCGGGAGCGGCGCAGATACGCAGTATTTT.